This entry features one T cell receptor beta chain sequence. This sample is drawn from a study of blood T cell repertoires in COVID-19. Trimming at V came to 3 bases and at J to 2 bases, leaving 8 bases not matched to a gene. CDR3 length equals 17 residues. Germline CDR1 is LNHDA and CDR2 is SQIVND (reference sequence). Using immunoSEQ multiplex PCR, the repertoire was profiled, and TCRdb retains in-frame clones only, with some absent. The sample shows about 49,000 clones, 85% to 95% of them seen only once. This clonotype was sampled from a man in his 60s with COVID-19, enrolled during active disease. Specimen: peripheral blood. This chain uses TRBV19 with TRBJ1-4; 8 bases line up with TRBD1. This CDR3 is CASSITPRQGTNEKLFF. For the CDR3, the DNA is TGTGCCAGTAGTATCACCCCGCGACAGGGGACTAATGAAAAACTGTTTTTT.